This TCR beta chain appears in the sequencing data of a study of somatic mutations in cytotoxic T cells in rheumatoid arthritis. Germline lookup yields CDR1 ENHRY and CDR2 SYGVKD. This CDR3 is built from 16 residues. Trimming removed 6 bases at V and 7 bases at J, with 22 bases between. Details on this clone: The antigen is undetermined.

Overall study results and limits: Compared with age-matched healthy controls, rheumatoid arthritis patients did not differ significantly in CD8+ T-cell clonality. What antigens the expanded CD8+ clones targeted remained unknown.

Assay used: immunoSEQ multiplex PCR; TCRdb lists only in-frame clones, some missing. The sample yields more than 25,000 clones, roughly 87% seen once. The receptor was derived from a man aged 45 to 65 in good health. Sample: CD8+ T cells sorted from blood. The chain employs TRBV10-3 and TRBJ2-1, with D possibly being TRBD1 or TRBD2 (5 bases each). The CDR3 loop is CAISYGAEGVGNEQFF. CDR3 sequence (DNA): TGTGCCATCAGCTACGGGGCGGAAGGGGTGGGGAATGAGCAGTTCTTC.